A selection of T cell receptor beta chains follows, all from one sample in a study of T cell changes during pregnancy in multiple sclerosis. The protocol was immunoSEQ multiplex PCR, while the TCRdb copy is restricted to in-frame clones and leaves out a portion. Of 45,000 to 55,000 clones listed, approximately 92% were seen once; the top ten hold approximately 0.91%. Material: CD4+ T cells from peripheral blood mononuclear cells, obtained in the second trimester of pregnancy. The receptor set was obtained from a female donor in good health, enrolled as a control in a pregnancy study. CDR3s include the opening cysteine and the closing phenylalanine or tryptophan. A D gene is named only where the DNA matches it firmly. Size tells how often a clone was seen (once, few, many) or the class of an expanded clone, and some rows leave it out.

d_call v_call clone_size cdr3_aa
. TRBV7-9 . CASGEYTYEQYF
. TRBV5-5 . CASSLLVTRDEQYF
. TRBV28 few CASSLARLSSYNEQFF
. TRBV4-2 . CASSQAVGGTSDTQYF
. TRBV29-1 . CSVVRQDTYYGYTF
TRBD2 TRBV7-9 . CASSLLGRRTGGYEQYF
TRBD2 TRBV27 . CASRRLAGSLGGTDTQYF
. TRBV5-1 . CASSHDPGVTQYF
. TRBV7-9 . CASSPGTEAFF
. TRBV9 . CASSPDTHNEKLFF
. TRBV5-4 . CASSLDRDYEKLFF
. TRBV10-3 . CAISESLPANYGYTF
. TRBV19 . CASSSSTSTSTDTQYF
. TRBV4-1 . CASANPMSYSSGANVLTF
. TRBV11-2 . CASSLDGGTGPYGYTF
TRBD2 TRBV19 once CASSRPAGVRSTDTQYF
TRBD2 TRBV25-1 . CASSAPGLAGGEQYF
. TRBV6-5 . CASRSLSGNTIYF
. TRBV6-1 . CASRAHRGTNEKLFF
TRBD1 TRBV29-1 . CSVVRDRGPYEQYF
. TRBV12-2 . CASRLEAAGGPCNTGELFF
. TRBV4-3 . CASSQDMGLEYNEQFF
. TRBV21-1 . CASSNLCIAGEPMNTEAFF
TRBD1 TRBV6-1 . CASRGGQGGNQPQHF
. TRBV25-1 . CASSGSYEQYF
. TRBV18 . CASSPRVVDPGTEAFF
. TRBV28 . CASSFGVLVYEQYF
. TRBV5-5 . CASSLWMSDIRNEQFF